What follows are 2 T cell receptor beta chains derived from one specimen sequenced in a study of blood T cells in healthy people across ages. Through a sample-barcoded 5' primer and a J-beta primer mix, a second PCR was run for about 6 to 12 cycles. TCRdb re-called the 5' RACE reads through MiXCR, storing one row per CDR3 protein. The sample holds approximately 670,000 distinct CDR3 sequences, roughly 43% seen once. The sequencing input was blood. The receptor set was obtained from a man older than 75 in good health.

The sample holds a few counts of this clonotype. The chain joins TRBV20-1 to TRBJ2-3, with a weak D call TRBD2 (5 bases). Per germline, CDR1 DFQATT and CDR2 SNEGSKA (reference sequence). The CDR3 is made up of 14 amino acids. The germline V and J ends were trimmed by 3 bases and 4 bases, with 14 bases remaining between them. The CDR3 region has the DNA TGCAGTGCTAGGCCCGGGCTGAGGGCAGATACGCAGTATTTT. It is translated as CSARPGLRADTQYF.

Notes on this clonotype: This sequence may be a read error, since a much larger clone differs from it by one base. J is TRBJ2-6 and V is TRBV7-2; no clear D. CDR1 is SGHTA and CDR2 is FQGNSA in the germline V gene. The CDR3 contains 15 residues. The CDR3 coding sequence is TGTGCCGGCAGCTTAGTAAGCTCTGGGGCCAACGTCCTGACTTTC. The encoded protein is CAGSLVSSGANVLTF.